These 24 T cell receptor beta chains originate from one sample sequenced in a study of blood T cell repertoires in COVID-19. TCRdb's table, derived via immunoSEQ multiplex PCR, lists solely in-frame clones and lacks some. The sample holds approximately 210,000 clones; around 80% are singletons and the top ten take roughly 4.3%. The specimen sequenced was PBMCs or T cells enriched from blood (not recorded which). The origin of the receptors is a man between 25 and 39 years old with acute COVID-19.

This clone appeared once. The chain couples TRBV14 to TRBJ2-1, with 9 nucleotides matching TRBD2. With 5 bases clipped from V and 6 bases from J, the junction kept 8 bases outside the gene matches. The length of the CDR3 is 15 residues. Germline V gene lookup returns CDR1 SGHDN and CDR2 FVKESK. The DNA for the CDR3 is TGTGCCAGCAGCTGGATAGCGGGGGCCCCCAATGAGCAGTTCTTC. Translated: CASSWIAGAPNEQFF.

The CDR3 nucleotides read TGCGCCAGCAGCTTCGAGGGGCGGGGCACTGAAGCTTTCTTT. Translated: CASSFEGRGTEAFF. The V gene is TRBV5-1, the J gene TRBJ1-1, with a tentative D call TRBD1 (5 bases). The germline gives CDR1 SGHRS, CDR2 YFSETQ. The CDR3 covers 14 residues. Trimming left V 2 bases short and J 4 bases short, with 12 bases between.

This clone was picked up one time. The chain recombines TRBV9 with TRBJ2-3, with TRBD2 matching 7 bases. Germline V gives CDR1 SGDLS, CDR2 YYNGEE. The CDR3 loop spans 14 amino acids. J was trimmed by 5 bases and V by 4 bases; bases with no gene match: 7. CDR3 in amino acids: CASSRWGGIDTQYF. The CDR3 region has the DNA TGTGCCAGCAGCCGATGGGGGGGGATAGATACGCAGTATTTT. The variable domain in full, completed from reference TRBV9 and TRBJ2-3, reads DSGVTQTPKHLITATGQRVTLRCSPRSGDLSVYWYQQSLDQGLQFLIQYYNGEERAKGNILERFSAQQFPDLHSELNLSSLELGDSALYFCASSRWGGIDTQYFGPGTRLTVL.

The chain couples TRBV30 to TRBJ1-1; 9 positions match TRBD1. The length of the CDR3 is 12 residues. V dropped 5 bases and J dropped 6; count of bases not matched to a gene: 4. The V gene's germline CDR1 is GTSNPN and CDR2 SVGIG (reference sequence). This CDR3 is CAWDRGVSEAFF. The CDR3 nucleotides read TGTGCCTGGGACAGGGGGGTCTCTGAAGCTTTCTTT.

The genes are TRBV7-2 and TRBJ2-3, with TRBD2 identical over 13 bases. The CDR3 runs to 16 residues. In germline, CDR1 is SGHTA, CDR2 FQGNSA. V was clipped by 5 bases and J by 4 bases; unmatched bases: 6. The CDR3 nucleotides are TGTGCCAGCAGCGTAACTAGCGGGGGGGGCCCAGATACGCAGTATTTT. Its protein product is CASSVTSGGGPDTQYF.

This clone was seen once. The chain combines TRBV5-1 with TRBJ1-1, with TRBD1 as a possible D gene (5 bases). Germline CDR1 reads SGHRS; CDR2 reads YFSETQ. The CDR3 runs 15 residues. V lost 0 bases to trimming and J lost 2 bases, with 11 bases between them. In nucleotides, the CDR3 is TGCGCCAGCAGCTTGGATGGGGCCAAAAACACTGAAGCTTTCTTT. Translating it yields CASSLDGAKNTEAFF.

The gene calls are TRBV11-2 and TRBJ2-5; D might be TRBD2 (6 bases). Trimming removed 6 bases at V and 5 bases at J, with 22 bases between. CDR1 SGHAT and CDR2 FQNNGV come from the germline V gene. The length of the CDR3 is 16 residues. CDR3 sequence (DNA): TGTGCCAGCAGTCCAACGGGGACCCCCCGGGGGGAGACCCAGTACTTC. Translated, it gives CASSPTGTPRGETQYF.

The CDR3 reads CASSRGGQGGNQPQHF. The CDR3 DNA follows: TGTGCCAGCAGCCGAGGTGGACAGGGAGGCAATCAGCCCCAGCATTTT. The V and J genes are TRBV7-8 and TRBJ1-5; 8 bases are shared with TRBD1. The length of the CDR3 is 16 residues. V dropped 5 bases and J dropped 2; count of bases not matched to a gene: 8. CDR1 SGHVS and CDR2 FQNEAQ come from the germline V gene.

The chain recombines TRBV2 with TRBJ2-7; 9 bases agree with TRBD2. The CDR3 consists of 14 residues. Trimming took 6 bases from V and 3 from J; bases not matched to a gene: 6. Germline CDR1 SNHLY, CDR2 FYNNEI. This CDR3 reads CASRGTSTYYEQYF. CDR3 in DNA: TGTGCCAGCAGGGGGACTAGCACCTACTACGAGCAGTACTTC. Combining the CDR3 with reference TRBV2 and TRBJ2-7 gives the whole variable domain EPEVTQTPSHQVTQMGQEVILRCVPISNHLYFYWYRQILGQKVEFLVSFYNNEISEKSEIFDDQFSVERPDGSNFTLKIRSTKLEDSAMYFCASRGTSTYYEQYFGPGTRLTVT.

For the CDR3, the DNA is TGTGCCTGGAGCGTAAGGGGTGAAAAACTGTTTTTT. It is translated as CAWSVRGEKLFF. The chain has TRBV30 and TRBJ1-4; D is perhaps TRBD1 (5 bases). The CDR3 runs 12 residues. V was clipped by 3 bases and J by 7 bases, with 9 bases between them. The germline gives CDR1 GTSNPN, CDR2 SVGIG (reference sequence).

The V gene is TRBV2, the J gene TRBJ2-1, with 8 bases lining up with TRBD1. The CDR3 extends over 15 amino acids. The J segment lost 2 bases and the V segment lost 11 bases, leaving 11 bases of the junction unmatched. The germline CDR1 and CDR2 sequences are SNHLY and FYNNEI. Here the CDR3 reads CAAEPQGAPYNEQFF. The CDR3 DNA reads TGTGCCGCGGAACCCCAGGGGGCTCCCTACAATGAGCAGTTCTTC.

The sample holds a few counts of this clone. The chain is built from TRBV5-1 and TRBJ1-1; 8 nucleotides line up with TRBD1. Germline CDR1 reads SGHRS; CDR2 reads YFSETQ. The CDR3 runs to 16 residues. J was trimmed by 1 base and V by 5 bases; bases with no gene match: 10. CDR3 amino acids: CASRTGDTIGNTEAFF. Here the CDR3 DNA reads TGCGCCAGCAGGACAGGGGACACGATTGGGAACACTGAAGCTTTCTTT. Full variable domain (missing parts from reference TRBV5-1 and TRBJ1-1): KAGVTQTPRYLIKTRGQQVTLSCSPISGHRSVSWYQQTPGQGLQFLFEYFSETQRNKGNFPGRFSGRQFSNSRSEMNVSTLELGDSALYLCASRTGDTIGNTEAFFGQGTRLTVV.

V gene TRBV10-1 combines with J gene TRBJ1-1; tentative D call: TRBD1 (5 bases). The V gene lost 2 bases and the J gene lost 8 bases, with 9 bases spanning the gap. CDR1 WNHNN and CDR2 SYGVQD come from the germline V gene (reference sequence). The CDR3 spans 12 residues. The CDR3: CASSEGAREAFF. CDR3 nucleotide sequence: TGCGCCAGCAGTGAGGGGGCCCGGGAAGCTTTCTTT.

The chain is built from TRBV7-6 and TRBJ2-3; D possibly corresponds to TRBD2 (6 bases). Germline V gene sequence: CDR1 SGHVS, CDR2 FNYEAQ. V lost 4 bases, J lost 2 bases, and 13 bases lay in between. The CDR3 contains 15 residues. DNA for the CDR3: TGTGCCAGCAGCTGGAGGGACCACCCCACAGATACGCAGTATTTT. Protein: CASSWRDHPTDTQYF.

This clone was detected a few times. The V and J genes are TRBV7-9 and TRBJ1-2, with 9 nucleotides matching TRBD1. V was clipped by 5 bases and J by 4 bases; unmatched bases: 2. The CDR3 sequence is 13 residues long. Germline CDR1 is SEHNR and CDR2 is FQNEAQ (reference sequence). The CDR3 DNA is TGTGCCAGCAGCCCGGGACAGGGCTATGGCTACACCTTC. Protein sequence: CASSPGQGYGYTF.

The chain uses TRBV4-2 and TRBJ1-2; D possibly corresponds to TRBD1 (6 bases). Trimming removed 8 bases at V and 5 bases at J, with 15 bases between. This CDR3 is 13 amino acids long. Germline V gives CDR1 LGHNA, CDR2 YNFKEQ. Written as DNA, the CDR3 is TGTGCCAGCGCTCAGGGGTCAGGGTATGGCTACACCTTC. This translates into CASAQGSGYGYTF.

A single count supports this clone. The chain joins TRBV30 to TRBJ1-6; D is unclear. The germline V and J ends were trimmed by 5 bases and 11 bases, with 7 bases remaining between them. This CDR3 comprises 10 residues. The germline gives CDR1 GTSNPN, CDR2 SVGIG (reference sequence). The DNA for the CDR3 is TGTGCCTGGGGCCCTACACCCCTCCACTTT. Translation: CAWGPTPLHF.

The rearrangement joins TRBV5-4 to TRBJ1-1, with 8 bases lining up with TRBD1. Per the germline V gene, CDR1 is SGHNT and CDR2 is YYREEE (reference sequence). The J segment lost 0 bases and the V segment lost 5 bases, leaving 9 bases of the junction unmatched. The CDR3 sequence is 16 residues long. CDR3 in amino acids: CASSQGAGGMNTEAFF. Here the CDR3 DNA reads TGTGCCAGCAGTCAGGGGGCAGGAGGTATGAACACTGAAGCTTTCTTT.

This chain connects TRBV12-3 or TRBV12-4 to TRBJ1-2; no clear D. This CDR3 has 13 amino acids. V lost 10 bases and J lost 2, with 14 bases in between. CDR3 bases: TGTGCCACCGCTTTGGTAGTGAACTATGGCTACACCTTC. It codes for CATALVVNYGYTF.

This sequence joins TRBV28 and TRBJ1-4, with D unresolved. V was clipped by 6 bases and J by 8 bases, with 13 bases between them. Germline V gives CDR1 MDHEN, CDR2 SYDVKM. This CDR3 comprises 13 residues. In DNA, the CDR3 is TGTGCCAGCAGCCCCGAACGGAGGGAAAAACTGTTTTTT. Translating gives CASSPERREKLFF.

This chain links TRBV19 with TRBJ1-2; 9 bases are shared with TRBD1. From germline, CDR1 is LNHDA and CDR2 SQIVND (reference sequence). With V trimmed by 5 bases and J by 4 bases, 17 bases remained unmatched. This CDR3 is 18 amino acids long. The CDR3 region has the DNA TGTGCCAGTAGTTTATTCTCCGGGACAGGGCTTCAAGCCTATGGCTACACCTTC. Its protein is CASSLFSGTGLQAYGYTF.

The chain combines TRBV10-3 with TRBJ1-2; 7 bases match TRBD1. Germline values: CDR1 ENHRY, CDR2 SYGVKD. The CDR3 is made up of 14 amino acids. Unmatched junction bases numbered 6, after V lost 6 bases and J lost 2 bases. CDR3 sequence (DNA): TGTGCCATCAGCGCCGCAGGGGGGAACTATGGCTACACCTTC. It translates to CAISAAGGNYGYTF.

This rearrangement joins TRBV15 to TRBJ2-1, with TRBD1 identical over 7 bases. The CDR3 contains 16 residues. Germline CDR1 is LNHNV and CDR2 is YYDKDF (reference sequence). The V segment lost 3 bases and the J segment 9 bases; nucleotides outside the gene matches: 14. The CDR3 DNA follows: TGTGCCACCAGCAGCGCCGCGACAGGGCCCCAAGGTGAGCAGTTCTTC. Residues: CATSSAATGPQGEQFF.

The rearrangement joins TRBV4-1 to TRBJ1-6; 8 nucleotides agree with TRBD1. Germline CDR1 MGHRA, CDR2 YSYEKL. The V and J ends lost 6 bases and 10 bases, in that order; junction bases with no gene match: 5. The CDR3 totals 13 residues. The CDR3 spells CASRGQGESPLHF. The DNA for the CDR3 is TGCGCCAGCAGAGGACAGGGTGAATCACCCCTCCACTTT.